The 29 T cell receptor beta chains listed next were all sequenced from one sample in a study of shared clonotypes between healthy human individuals. Produced via immunoSEQ multiplex PCR; TCRdb's table is partial and in-frame only. This table holds around 1.5 million clones, around 98% found once. What was sequenced was naive CD4+ T cells sorted from blood. Subset described: CD45RA+ positively selected. The receptors shown here come from a man aged 30-40 years in good health.

The rearrangement joins TRBV7-2 to TRBJ1-1; D remains unclear. The CDR3 extends over 12 amino acids. V was clipped by 5 bases and J by 11 bases, with 15 bases between them. Germline V gives CDR1 SGHTA, CDR2 FQGNSA. Here the CDR3 DNA reads TGTGCCAGCAGCCCCCGCAACGTCGGGGCTTTCTTT. Translating it yields CASSPRNVGAFF.

The chain couples TRBV7-9 to TRBJ2-3; 10 bases are shared with TRBD2. This CDR3 contains 14 residues. The germline V gene has CDR1 SEHNR and CDR2 FQNEAQ (reference sequence). With 7 bases clipped from V and 3 bases from J, the junction kept 4 bases outside the gene matches. The CDR3 loop reads CASTQAGGTDTQYF. The DNA of the CDR3 is TGTGCCAGCACCCAAGCGGGAGGGACAGATACGCAGTATTTT.

The chain combines TRBV28 with TRBJ1-4, with a possible D match to TRBD1 (5 bases). V dropped 7 bases and J dropped 12 bases, with 18 bases sitting between them. In germline, CDR1 is MDHEN, CDR2 SYDVKM. This CDR3 contains 13 residues. CDR3 in DNA: TGTGCCAGCATGGGGGAACGGTTTGAGGAACTGTTTTTT. Its protein product is CASMGERFEELFF.

The J gene is TRBJ1-2, the V gene TRBV6-6; the D gene is possibly TRBD1 (5 bases). The germline CDR1 and CDR2 sequences are MNHNY and SVGAGI (reference sequence). CDR3 length equals 15 residues. Trimming removed 6 bases from V and 4 bases from J, with 18 bases in between. The CDR3 nucleotides read TGTGCCAGCAGCCTAAGGACAACTGGATCCTATGGCTACACCTTC. Translation: CASSLRTTGSYGYTF.

This rearrangement joins TRBV15 to TRBJ2-3; TRBD2 is a possible D gene (6 bases). V lost 5 bases to trimming and J lost 1 base, with 10 bases between them. Germline V gives CDR1 LNHNV, CDR2 YYDKDF (reference sequence). The length of the CDR3 is 14 residues. For the CDR3, the DNA is TGTGCCACCAGCCCGGAGGGTGGCACAGATACGCAGTATTTT. Translation gives CATSPEGGTDTQYF.

CDR3: CASRKWGTENTEAFF. CDR3 nucleotide sequence: TGTGCCAGCAGGAAATGGGGGACAGAGAACACTGAAGCTTTCTTT. This chain connects TRBV2 to TRBJ1-1, with 7 positions matching TRBD1. The trim removed 6 bases at V and 1 base at J, leaving 8 bases unmatched. CDR3 length equals 15 residues. Germline-derived CDR1 and CDR2 are SNHLY and FYNNEI.

This sequence joins TRBV6-5 and TRBJ1-1; tentative D call: TRBD1 (5 bases). The V end lost 4 bases, the J end lost 1 base, and 16 bases lay between the germline ends. The CDR3 runs to 16 residues. The V gene's germline CDR1 is MNHEY and CDR2 SVGAGI. This CDR3 reads CASSSRKDGQNTEAFF. Here the CDR3 DNA reads TGTGCCAGCAGTTCTAGAAAGGACGGACAGAACACTGAAGCTTTCTTT.

The chain links TRBV5-1 to TRBJ2-7; D gene uncertain. Per germline, CDR1 SGHRS and CDR2 YFSETQ. The CDR3 is 13 amino acids. V dropped 4 bases and J dropped 1 base, with 9 bases sitting between them. The CDR3 is CASSVGESYEQYF. CDR3 bases: TGCGCCAGCAGCGTAGGAGAATCCTACGAGCAGTACTTC.

The chain recombines TRBV7-9 with TRBJ2-7, with 8 bases identical to TRBD1. This CDR3 has 14 amino acids. Germline CDR1 reads SEHNR; CDR2 reads FQNEAQ (reference sequence). The J segment lost 1 base and the V segment lost 5 bases, leaving 4 bases of the junction unmatched. The CDR3 bases are TGTGCCAGCAGCCTGGGACAGGAGTCCTACGAGCAGTACTTC. Encoded protein: CASSLGQESYEQYF.

The CDR3 loop is CASSPRAHDSAQHF. CDR3 DNA sequence: TGTGCCAGCAGCCCGAGGGCACATGATTCGGCCCAGCATTTT. The V call is TRBV5-8, the J call TRBJ1-5; D call uncertain. Trimming took 4 bases from V and 11 from J, leaving 19 bases between them. The germline gives CDR1 SGHTS, CDR2 YDEGEE. CDR3 length equals 14 residues. Combining the CDR3 with reference TRBV5-8 and TRBJ1-5 gives the whole variable domain EAGVTQSPTHLIKTRGQQATLRCSPISGHTSVYWYQQALGLGLQFLLWYDEGEERNRGNFPPRFSGRQFPNYSSELNVNALELEDSALYLCASSPRAHDSAQHFGDGTRLSIL.

On this clone itself: This same CDR3 is encoded by further DNA sequences in the sample. V usage is TRBV28 and J usage is TRBJ2-1; D is unclear. The V and J ends lost 2 bases and 9 bases respectively, with 5 bases between them. CDR1 and CDR2 from the germline V gene are MDHEN and SYDVKM. The CDR3 loop spans 11 amino acids. Written as DNA, the CDR3 is TGTGCCAGCAGTTTAGGTGGTGAGCAGTTCTTC. Encoded protein: CASSLGGEQFF.

The J gene is TRBJ2-7, the V gene TRBV2, with 7 bases fitting TRBD1. The V and J ends lost 7 bases and 3 bases, in that order; junction bases with no gene match: 9. The CDR3 is made up of 14 amino acids. Germline V CDR1 and CDR2: SNHLY, FYNNEI. Written as DNA, the CDR3 is TGTGCCAGCAAGCCGCGACAGGGAATCTACGAGCAGTACTTC. Residues: CASKPRQGIYEQYF.

V gene TRBV2 combines with J gene TRBJ2-3; TRBD2 is a possible D gene (6 bases). Trimming took off 5 bases at V and 2 bases at J, with 14 bases between the two ends. Germline lookup yields CDR1 SNHLY and CDR2 FYNNEI. CDR3 length equals 15 residues. The CDR3, as DNA: TGTGCCAGCAGTCGAAGCGGGTCCCACACAGATACGCAGTATTTT. Protein: CASSRSGSHTDTQYF.

The CDR3 nucleotides are TGCGCCAGCGGCGGCGCTCAAGAGACCCAGTACTTC. Amino acid sequence: CASGGAQETQYF. The rearrangement joins TRBV10-2 to TRBJ2-5; D not resolved. Between the trimmed V and J ends, which lost 8 bases and 2 bases, there was a span of 9 bases. The CDR3 has 12 residues. Germline lookup yields CDR1 WSHSY and CDR2 SAAADI.

This chain's CDR3 is CASSGTSGGRNEQFF. CDR3 sequence (DNA): TGTGCCAGCAGCGGGACTAGCGGGGGACGCAATGAGCAGTTCTTC. The chain has TRBV9 and TRBJ2-1; TRBD2 matches at 13 bases. Germline trimming cut 3 bases from V and 6 bases from J; bases unmatched to any gene: 3. The length of the CDR3 is 15 residues. Looked up from germline, CDR1 is SGDLS and CDR2 is YYNGEE. Full variable domain (remainder filled in from reference TRBV9 and TRBJ2-1): DSGVTQTPKHLITATGQRVTLRCSPRSGDLSVYWYQQSLDQGLQFLIQYYNGEERAKGNILERFSAQQFPDLHSELNLSSLELGDSALYFCASSGTSGGRNEQFFGPGTRLTVL.

This sequence joins TRBV15 and TRBJ2-3; D is unresolved. This CDR3 is built from 16 residues. Trimming left V 0 bases short and J 6 bases short, with 16 bases between. CDR1 is LNHNV, CDR2 YYDKDF, per germline (reference sequence). The CDR3 region has the DNA TGTGCCACCAGCAGAGAAGTCCGGACCCCTCCGGATACGCAGTATTTT. Residues: CATSREVRTPPDTQYF. The full variable domain, completed using reference TRBV15 and TRBJ2-3, is DAMVIQNPRYQVTQFGKPVTLSCSQTLNHNVMYWYQQKSSQAPKLLFHYYDKDFNNEADTPDNFQSRRPNTSFCFLDIRSPGLGDTAMYLCATSREVRTPPDTQYFGPGTRLTVL.

This sequence joins TRBV29-1 and TRBJ2-1; 10 bases fit TRBD2. The CDR3 has 15 amino acids. Trimming at V came to 6 bases and at J to 2 bases, leaving 7 bases not matched to a gene. Per the germline V gene, CDR1 is SQVTM and CDR2 is ANQGSEA. CDR3 nucleotides: TGCAGCGTCCTTGGGACTAGCGATACCTACAATGAGCAGTTCTTC. Translated, it gives CSVLGTSDTYNEQFF.

The chain combines TRBV7-3 with TRBJ2-7; tentatively, D is TRBD2 (6 bases). V lost 2 bases and J 1 base, leaving 15 bases between the germline ends. Germline V gene sequence: CDR1 SGHTA, CDR2 FQGTGA. This CDR3 is built from 16 residues. CDR3 sequence reads: CASSLFRGLLSYEQYF. The CDR3 DNA reads TGTGCCAGCAGCTTATTTCGGGGACTCCTATCCTACGAGCAGTACTTC.

The chain couples TRBV28 to TRBJ2-4, with D possibly matching TRBD2 (5 bases). CDR1 and CDR2 (germline): MDHEN, SYDVKM. V lost 8 bases, J lost 8 bases, and 13 bases lay in between. The CDR3 loop spans 12 amino acids. The CDR3 region is CASGSFWDIQYF. The CDR3 DNA sequence: TGTGCCAGCGGGAGCTTCTGGGACATTCAGTACTTC.

The chain has TRBV6-1 and TRBJ1-2, with D unresolved. The CDR3 has 14 residues. V was shortened by 1 base and J by 3 bases, with 9 bases between the two germline ends. CDR1 is MNHNS, CDR2 SASEGT, per germline. CDR3 loop: CASSEGNTYYGYTF. The CDR3 bases are TGTGCCAGCAGTGAAGGGAATACTTACTATGGCTACACCTTC.

CDR3 coding DNA: TGTGCCAGCAGTTACTTTAGTGGGGCACCCGGCAATGAGCAGTTCTTC. Translation: CASSYFSGAPGNEQFF. The chain joins TRBV6-5 to TRBJ2-1; D perhaps matches TRBD1 (5 bases). The V end lost 1 base, the J end lost 6 bases, and 16 bases lay between the germline ends. This CDR3 is 16 amino acids long. CDR1 and CDR2 (germline): MNHEY, SVGAGI.

In this sample, this clone turned up once. V gene TRBV7-2 combines with J gene TRBJ2-7; possibly TRBD1 or TRBD2 for D (6 bases each). The CDR3 totals 15 residues. The germline V gene encodes CDR1 SGHTA and CDR2 FQGNSA. Trimming removed 1 base at V and 7 bases at J, with 17 bases between. CDR3 loop: CASSLGGASVQEQYF. DNA of the CDR3: TGTGCCAGCAGCTTAGGGGGGGCTAGCGTCCAGGAGCAGTACTTC.

The V call is TRBV6-5, the J call TRBJ2-7; 10 bases agree with TRBD2. Germline CDR1 and CDR2: MNHEY and SVGAGI. Trimming removed 8 bases from V and 6 bases from J; junction bases left unmatched: 13. The CDR3 runs to 15 residues. DNA for the CDR3: TGTGCCAGCCATCTCGGGCTAGCGGGAGTTACCGAGCAGTACTTC. This codes for CASHLGLAGVTEQYF.

To note about this clone: The same CDR3 can be traced to other DNA sequences in this sample. The J gene is TRBJ2-7, the V gene TRBV4-1, with a tentative D call TRBD1 (5 bases). V was trimmed by 0 bases and J by 4 bases, leaving 16 bases between them. CDR3 size: 16 residues. Germline assignment: CDR1 MGHRA and CDR2 YSYEKL. The chain's CDR3 is CASSQELGALNYEQYF. As DNA, the CDR3 is TGCGCCAGCAGCCAAGAATTAGGGGCGCTTAATTACGAGCAGTACTTC.

Comment on this clone: Other DNA sequences in this specimen translate into the identical CDR3. This chain uses TRBV2 with TRBJ1-5, with 7 bases identical to TRBD1. In germline, CDR1 is SNHLY, CDR2 FYNNEI. The length of the CDR3 is 13 residues. V lost 7 bases to trimming and J lost 2 bases; unmatched junction nucleotides: 2. CDR3 DNA sequence: TGTGCCAGCACCGGGACAGGCAATCAGCCCCAGCATTTT. As protein: CASTGTGNQPQHF.

The V gene is TRBV25-1, the J gene TRBJ2-1, with 9 bases that match TRBD1. Germline V gene data show CDR1 as MGHDK and CDR2 as SYGVNS. Trimming at V came to 1 base and at J to 2 bases, leaving 6 bases not matched to a gene. CDR3 length: 17 amino acids. The chain's CDR3 is CASSEFGTGLPYNEQFF. As DNA, the CDR3 is TGTGCCAGCAGTGAATTCGGGACAGGGTTACCCTACAATGAGCAGTTCTTC.

This clone is a singleton in its sample. The chain employs TRBV12-2 and TRBJ1-2; the tabulated D call, TRBD1, remains unverified against the DNA. TRBV12-2 is flagged as a pseudogene. The CDR3 runs to 17 residues. The CDR3 reads CASRLEGPGQEHYGYTF. DNA for the CDR3: TGTGCAAGTCGCTTAGAAGGACCTGGACAGGAACACTATGGCTACACCTTC.

In the case of this clone: Compared with germline, one end of the junction differs, possibly owing to a read error. This chain joins TRBV10-3 and TRBJ2-1, with 7 bases identical to TRBD1. The CDR3 is 13 amino acids. Germline V gene lookup returns CDR1 ENHRY and CDR2 SYGVKD. In DNA form, the CDR3 reads TGTGCCATCAAGACAGGGTCCTCCAATGAGCAGTTCTTC. Residues: CAIKTGSSNEQFF.

The V gene is TRBV15, the J gene TRBJ2-5; D unclear. Germline values: CDR1 LNHNV, CDR2 YYDKDF (reference sequence). The V gene lost 3 bases and the J gene lost 4 bases, with 12 bases spanning the gap. This CDR3 has 14 amino acids. The CDR3, as DNA: TGTGCCACCAGCAGGATCAGGCTCGGAGAGACCCAGTACTTC. Translating gives CATSRIRLGETQYF. The variable domain in full, with the rest retrieved from reference TRBV15 and TRBJ2-5, is DAMVIQNPRYQVTQFGKPVTLSCSQTLNHNVMYWYQQKSSQAPKLLFHYYDKDFNNEADTPDNFQSRRPNTSFCFLDIRSPGLGDTAMYLCATSRIRLGETQYFGPGTRLLVL.